Shown below are 17 T cell receptor beta chains from a single sample sequenced in a study of T cells in Graves' hyperthyroidism and ophthalmopathy. TCR beta CDR3 regions were amplified from RNA. The TCR CDR3 first-round RT-PCR relied on the HTBI primer set. TCRdb recomputed calls from the multiplex PCR reads with MiXCR, one row per CDR3 protein. The sample has fewer than 350,000 distinct CDR3 sequences, roughly a fifth seen once; the top ten hold around half. The specimen sequenced was blood. The receptors originated from a woman in her forties or fifties with Graves' hyperthyroidism.

V gene TRBV5-6 combines with J gene TRBJ2-2, with TRBD2 identical over 7 bases. Germline CDR1 reads SGHDT; CDR2 reads YYEEEE. The CDR3 runs to 16 residues. The trim removed 3 bases at V and 6 bases at J, leaving 11 bases unmatched. This CDR3 reads CASSWGGRAAAGELFF. In nucleotides, the CDR3 is TGTGCCAGCAGCTGGGGAGGGCGCGCGGCGGCCGGGGAGCTGTTTTTT.

CDR3 nucleotide sequence: TGTGCCAGCAGAGCGGACAGGGGGCTGTATGAAAAACTGTTTTTT. Protein sequence: CASRADRGLYEKLFF. The chain joins TRBV6-1 to TRBJ1-4, with 11 bases aligning to TRBD1. V dropped 6 bases and J dropped 6; count of bases not matched to a gene: 6. Germline V lookup: CDR1 MNHNS, CDR2 SASEGT. The length of the CDR3 is 15 residues.

This clonotype was recorded at least ten times. The chain joins TRBV6-1 to TRBJ2-7, with D possibly matching TRBD2 (6 bases). CDR1 is MNHNS and CDR2 is SASEGT in the germline V gene. Trimming cost V 9 bases and J 5 bases, with 23 bases left between them. The CDR3 is 15 residues long. CDR3 protein: CASKLAEGIRNEQYF. Written as DNA, the CDR3 is TGTGCCAGTAAATTAGCGGAGGGGATAAGGAACGAGCAGTACTTC.

This clonotype was seen many times. The J gene is TRBJ1-2, the V gene TRBV19; 7 bases fit TRBD1. CDR3 length equals 14 residues. Germline V gene data show CDR1 as LNHDA and CDR2 as SQIVND (reference sequence). V was pared by 4 bases and J by 4 bases, with 6 bases of the junction left unmatched. CDR3 DNA sequence: TGTGCCAGTAGTACTACCGGGACAGTCTATGGCTACACCTTC. Protein sequence: CASSTTGTVYGYTF. The variable domain in full, completed from reference TRBV19 and TRBJ1-2, reads DGGITQSPKYLFRKEGQNVTLSCEQNLNHDAMYWYRQDPGQGLRLIYYSQIVNDFQKGDIAEGYSVSREKKESFPLTVTSAQKNPTAFYLCASSTTGTVYGYTFGSGTRLTVV.

This chain connects TRBV19 to TRBJ1-5; 7 bases map to TRBD1. Germline V lookup: CDR1 LNHDA, CDR2 SQIVND (reference sequence). V was clipped by 1 base and J by 2 bases; unmatched bases: 5. The CDR3 consists of 16 residues. In nucleotides, the CDR3 is TGTGCCAGTAGTATAGTTTTGGGACAGCGCAATCAGCCCCAGCATTTT. The encoded protein is CASSIVLGQRNQPQHF.

CDR3 sequence (DNA): TGTGCCAGCAGCTTATCCCCACAGGGAAACTATGGCTACACCTTC. It encodes CASSLSPQGNYGYTF. The genes are TRBV7-2 and TRBJ1-2; D possibly corresponds to TRBD1 (6 bases). This CDR3 is built from 15 residues. Germline assignment: CDR1 SGHTA and CDR2 FQGNSA. V was clipped by 2 bases and J by 2 bases, with 12 bases between them.

This clonotype was seen ten or more times. V and J are TRBV5-1 and TRBJ2-6; D is unresolved. Trimming stripped 4 bases from V and 0 bases from J, with 8 bases between. This CDR3 comprises 15 residues. CDR1 SGHRS and CDR2 YFSETQ come from the germline V gene. CDR3 residues: CASSPQRSGANVLTF. The CDR3 bases are TGCGCCAGCAGCCCCCAACGCTCTGGGGCCAACGTCCTGACTTTC.

The rearrangement joins TRBV24-1 to TRBJ1-2, with no clear D. The CDR3 is made up of 14 amino acids. The germline gives CDR1 KGHDR, CDR2 SFDVKD. The V and J ends lost 4 bases and 2 bases respectively, with 10 bases between them. CDR3 coding DNA: TGTGCCACCAGTGAAGAAGGATCGAACTATGGCTACACCTTC. Protein sequence: CATSEEGSNYGYTF.

The V and J genes are TRBV6-9 and TRBJ2-7; possibly TRBD2 for D (5 bases). The V gene's germline CDR1 is MNHGY and CDR2 SVAAGI. V was cut by 4 bases and J by 2 bases, with 18 bases left in between. The CDR3 has 16 amino acids. For the CDR3, the DNA is TGTGCCAGCAGTTCCCCTCGGGCAGGAGGCACCTACGAGCAGTACTTC. It is translated as CASSSPRAGGTYEQYF.

This clonotype was detected ten times or more. The chain joins TRBV12-3 or TRBV12-4 to TRBJ1-1; D is undetermined. Deletions cut 6 bases from V and 1 base from J, with 18 bases between. The CDR3 totals 16 residues. This chain's CDR3 is CASSHFGLKGNTEAFF. The DNA of the CDR3 is TGTGCCAGCAGCCACTTCGGGCTTAAGGGGAACACTGAAGCTTTCTTT.

This rearrangement joins TRBV28 to TRBJ2-2, with a possible D match to TRBD1 (5 bases). Germline assignment: CDR1 MDHEN and CDR2 SYDVKM. The CDR3 covers 13 residues. V was shortened by 4 bases and J by 7 bases, with 10 bases between the two germline ends. In nucleotides, the CDR3 is TGTGCCAGCAGTTGGGGCAGGAGCGGGGAGCTGTTTTTT. This gives the protein CASSWGRSGELFF.

The chain joins TRBV20-1 to TRBJ2-5, with D perhaps TRBD2 (5 bases). The CDR3 consists of 15 residues. Germline loops: CDR1 DFQATT, CDR2 SNEGSKA (reference sequence). Trimming took 1 base from V and 4 from J, leaving 16 bases between them. CDR3 coding DNA: TGCAGTGCTAGAGTTACAAGAACTAGAGCAGAGACCCAGTACTTC. Protein: CSARVTRTRAETQYF.

The J gene is TRBJ2-1, the V gene TRBV19; D is ambiguous. The CDR3 length is 15 residues. V lost 3 bases, J lost 5 bases, and 14 bases lay in between. CDR1 is LNHDA, CDR2 SQIVND, per germline (reference sequence). In nucleotides, the CDR3 is TGTGCCAGTAGTATGGCGGAGATGGGCCACAATGAGCAGTTCTTC. Its translation: CASSMAEMGHNEQFF.

This clonotype was observed at least ten times. CDR3 coding DNA: TGTGCCAGCAGCCAAGTGGCGCGGGGGGCTAAGACCCAGTACTTC. It specifies CASSQVARGAKTQYF. V gene TRBV3-1 combines with J gene TRBJ2-5; the match to TRBD2 covers 8 bases. Germline lookup yields CDR1 LGHDT and CDR2 YNNKEL (reference sequence). V lost 1 base to trimming and J lost 6 bases; unmatched junction nucleotides: 7. This CDR3 is 15 amino acids long.

This clonotype was seen more than once but under ten times. The chain carries TRBV2 and TRBJ2-2, with 9 bases fitting TRBD2. After removal of 8 bases from V and 1 base from J, the junction contained 8 bases not matched to a gene. CDR3 size: 16 residues. CDR1 and CDR2 from the germline V gene are SNHLY and FYNNEI. The CDR3 loop is CASFASGIENTGELFF. The CDR3 coding sequence is TGTGCCAGCTTCGCTAGCGGGATTGAGAACACCGGGGAGCTGTTTTTT.

The chain recombines TRBV11-2 with TRBJ2-1; 10 bases agree with TRBD2. The germline CDR1 and CDR2 sequences are SGHAT and FQNNGV. CDR3 size: 15 residues. The V gene end was trimmed by 5 bases and the J gene end by 8 bases; junction bases not matched to a gene: 9. The CDR3 is CASSPSSGRRDEQFF. Written as DNA, the CDR3 is TGTGCCAGCAGCCCTAGTAGCGGGAGGAGGGATGAGCAGTTCTTC.

V and J are TRBV5-1 and TRBJ2-5; D is unresolved. CDR1 SGHRS and CDR2 YFSETQ come from the germline V gene. The CDR3 spans 15 residues. Trimming stripped 3 bases from V and 5 bases from J, with 17 bases between. This CDR3 is CASSSNLGVGETQYF. CDR3 nucleotide sequence: TGCGCCAGCAGCTCGAATCTTGGGGTTGGGGAGACCCAGTACTTC.